This TCR beta chain stems from a study of T-cell memory formation after mild COVID-19. TCRdb re-called the 5' RACE reads with MiXCR, one entry per CDR3 protein. The sample records 300,000 to 400,000 distinct CDR3 sequences, 15% to 20% being singletons. Ten or more counts support this clonotype. The CDR3 length is 14 residues. The germline V gene has CDR1 SGHRS and CDR2 YFSETQ. Trimming pared 7 bases from V and 3 bases from J, leaving 16 bases between. Material: PBMCs or a T cell subset sorted from them (not recorded which). This clonotype originated in a man aged 18 to 30 who had mild COVID-19 (a few samples of this study predate the infection). Cell type and time point are not known. The V and J genes are TRBV5-1 and TRBJ2-5; possibly TRBD2 for D (5 bases). The CDR3: CASSPAGVEETQYF. CDR3 nucleotide sequence: TGCGCCAGCTCTCCGGCCGGGGTGGAAGAGACCCAGTACTTC.